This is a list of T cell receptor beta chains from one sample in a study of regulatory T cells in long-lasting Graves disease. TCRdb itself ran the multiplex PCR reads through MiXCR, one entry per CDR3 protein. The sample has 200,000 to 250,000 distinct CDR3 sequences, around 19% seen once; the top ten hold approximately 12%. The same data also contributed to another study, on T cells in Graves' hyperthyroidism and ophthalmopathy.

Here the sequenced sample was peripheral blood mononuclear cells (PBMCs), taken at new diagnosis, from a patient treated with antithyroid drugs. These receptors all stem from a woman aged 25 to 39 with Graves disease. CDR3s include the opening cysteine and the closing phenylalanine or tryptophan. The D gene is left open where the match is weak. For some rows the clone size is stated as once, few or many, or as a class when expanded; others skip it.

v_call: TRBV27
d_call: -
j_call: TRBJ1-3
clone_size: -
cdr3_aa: CASSLAAQSGNTIYF
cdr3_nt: TGTGCCAGCAGTTTAGCGGCCCAGTCTGGAAACACCATATATTTT

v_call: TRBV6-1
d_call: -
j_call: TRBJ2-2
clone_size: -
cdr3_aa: CTSRGRNTGELFF
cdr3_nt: TGTACTTCTCGAGGGAGAAACACCGGGGAGCTGTTTTTT

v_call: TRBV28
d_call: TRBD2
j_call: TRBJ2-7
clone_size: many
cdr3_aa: CASIPAGGRAFEQYF
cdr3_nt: TGTGCCAGCATCCCAGCCGGGGGGAGGGCCTTCGAGCAGTACTTC

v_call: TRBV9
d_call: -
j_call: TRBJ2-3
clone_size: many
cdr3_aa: CASSVEALLTDTQYF
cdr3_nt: TGTGCCAGCAGCGTAGAAGCCCTCTTAACAGATACGCAGTATTTT

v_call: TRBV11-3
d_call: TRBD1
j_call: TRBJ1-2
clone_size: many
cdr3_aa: CASSLTGQGSYGYTF
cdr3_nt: TGTGCCAGCAGCTTGACTGGACAGGGTAGTTATGGCTACACCTTC

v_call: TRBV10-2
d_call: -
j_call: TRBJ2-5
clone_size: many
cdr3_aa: CASTGGDSAFYF
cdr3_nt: TGCGCCAGCACCGGCGGGGACTCGGCCTTTTACTTC

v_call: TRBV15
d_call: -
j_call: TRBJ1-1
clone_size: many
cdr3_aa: CATSDRPTIMNTEAFF
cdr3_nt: TGTGCCACCAGTGACAGGCCTACTATCATGAACACTGAAGCTTTCTTT

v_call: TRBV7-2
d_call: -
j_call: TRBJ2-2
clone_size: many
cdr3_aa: CASSLAGLAGELFF
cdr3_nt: TGTGCCAGCAGCTTAGCGGGGCTAGCGGGGGAGCTGTTTTTT

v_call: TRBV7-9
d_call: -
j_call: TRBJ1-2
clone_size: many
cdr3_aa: CASSLDGGLGYTF
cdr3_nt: TGTGCCAGCAGCTTAGACGGGGGCCTTGGCTACACCTTC

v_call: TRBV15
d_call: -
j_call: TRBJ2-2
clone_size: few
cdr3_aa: CATSRSGLLNTGELFF
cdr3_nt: TGTGCCACCAGCAGGAGTGGACTCTTGAACACCGGGGAGCTGTTTTTT

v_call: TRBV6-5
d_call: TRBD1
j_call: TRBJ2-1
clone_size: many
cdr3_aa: CASSYSGRGLSYNEQFF
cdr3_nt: TGTGCCAGCAGTTACTCGGGAAGGGGGCTCTCCTACAATGAGCAGTTCTTC

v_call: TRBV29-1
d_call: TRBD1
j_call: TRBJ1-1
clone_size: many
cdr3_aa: CSVWDRGNTEAFF
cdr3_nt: TGCAGCGTTTGGGACAGGGGAAACACTGAAGCTTTCTTT

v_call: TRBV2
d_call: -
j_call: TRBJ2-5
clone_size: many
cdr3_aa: CASSEALRGYQETQYF
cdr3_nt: TGTGCCAGCAGTGAAGCGCTTCGGGGGTACCAAGAGACCCAGTACTTC

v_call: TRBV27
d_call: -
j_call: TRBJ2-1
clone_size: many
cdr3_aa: CASSFVGGPINEQFF
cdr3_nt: TGTGCCAGCAGTTTTGTGGGAGGCCCGATCAATGAGCAGTTCTTC

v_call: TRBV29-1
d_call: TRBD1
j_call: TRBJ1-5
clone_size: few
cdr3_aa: CSVRGQGSNQPQHF
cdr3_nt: TGCAGCGTGAGGGGACAGGGTAGCAATCAGCCCCAGCATTTT

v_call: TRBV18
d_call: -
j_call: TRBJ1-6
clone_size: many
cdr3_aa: CASSPGTGSYNSPLHF
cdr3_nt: TGTGCCAGCTCACCAGGGACGGGATCCTATAATTCACCCCTCCACTTT

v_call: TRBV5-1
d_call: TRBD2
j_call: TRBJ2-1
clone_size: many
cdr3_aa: CASSLEPGRAYNEQFF
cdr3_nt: TGCGCCAGCAGCTTGGAACCCGGGAGGGCCTACAATGAGCAGTTCTTC

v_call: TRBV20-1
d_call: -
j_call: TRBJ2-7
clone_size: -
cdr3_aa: CSAGVIQTSYEQYF
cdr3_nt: TGCAGTGCGGGGGTGATCCAGACCTCCTACGAGCAGTACTTC